Listed here are 16 T cell receptor beta chains from one sample, sequenced in a study of CD8+CD57+ T cells in acquired aplastic anemia. Researchers used genomic DNA as the template to profile TCR beta VDJ and CDR3. TCRdb redid the calling of the reads with MiXCR, one entry per CDR3 protein. The data contain roughly 200,000 distinct CDR3 sequences, around 63% of them seen just once; the ten biggest clones take up about 29%. The source material was sorted CD4+, CD8+, or CD8+CD57+ T cells (not recorded which) from PBMCs. The source of these receptors is a human donor in good health.

This clonotype occurred many times. The chain recombines TRBV5-1 with TRBJ1-5, with D hard to call. Germline assignment: CDR1 SGHRS and CDR2 YFSETQ. Trimming took off 4 bases at V and 0 bases at J, with 11 bases between the two ends. The CDR3 loop spans 15 amino acids. The CDR3 is CASSPMDGSNQPQHF. DNA for the CDR3: TGCGCCAGCAGCCCAATGGACGGTAGCAATCAGCCCCAGCATTTT.

The chain joins TRBV6-4 to TRBJ2-3, with 12 bases lining up with TRBD2. J gave up 3 bases and V 0 bases, and 4 bases lay outside the gene matches. The CDR3 loop spans 17 amino acids. Per the germline V gene, CDR1 is MRHNA and CDR2 is SNTAGT. The DNA for the CDR3 is TGTGCCAGCAGTGACTCGACTAGCGGGGGTGGAACAGATACGCAGTATTTT. It encodes CASSDSTSGGGTDTQYF.

This clonotype has just a few counts. This sequence joins TRBV19 and TRBJ2-1, with 8 bases identical to TRBD1. Trimming at V came to 4 bases and at J to 3 bases, leaving 8 bases not matched to a gene. CDR3 size: 16 residues. CDR1 is LNHDA, CDR2 SQIVND, per germline (reference sequence). CDR3 in DNA: TGTGCCAGTAGTAACCCCGAGACAGGGGACTACAATGAGCAGTTCTTC. Protein sequence: CASSNPETGDYNEQFF.

J is TRBJ1-2 and V is TRBV12-3 or TRBV12-4; D perhaps matches TRBD1 (5 bases). Trimming shortened V by 3 bases and J by 8 bases, and 7 bases separated the two germline ends. This CDR3 has 11 residues. DNA of the CDR3: TGTGCCAGCAGTTTTGGGACCGGCTACACCTTC. Its protein product is CASSFGTGYTF.

This clonotype was seen many times. The rearrangement joins TRBV7-6 to TRBJ2-7, with a weak D call TRBD2 (6 bases). The CDR3 is made up of 15 amino acids. Between the trimmed V and J ends, which lost 1 base and 5 bases, there was a span of 15 bases. Germline assignment: CDR1 SGHVS and CDR2 FNYEAQ. The CDR3 DNA reads as TGTGCCAGCAGCTTAGAATCTAGCGTTGGTAACGAGCAGTACTTC. Translating it yields CASSLESSVGNEQYF.

CDR3 sequence reads: CSVLGTEAFF. CDR3 nucleotides: TGCAGTGTTTTGGGGACTGAAGCTTTCTTT. The chain couples TRBV20-1 to TRBJ1-1; D not certain. Germline values: CDR1 DFQATT, CDR2 SNEGSKA (reference sequence). This CDR3 is built from 10 residues. V was clipped by 7 bases and J by 5 bases, with 8 bases between them.

V usage is TRBV15 and J usage is TRBJ1-2, with 7 bases lining up with TRBD1. The CDR3 runs to 16 residues. V trimming: 0 bases; J trimming: 4 bases; junction bases outside the gene matches: 8. The germline V gene encodes CDR1 LNHNV and CDR2 YYDKDF (reference sequence). The CDR3 nucleotides read TGTGCCACCAGCAGAGATACGAGACAGGGTGGCTATGGCTACACCTTC. Its protein product is CATSRDTRQGGYGYTF. Supplemented by reference TRBV15 and TRBJ1-2, the full variable domain reads DAMVIQNPRYQVTQFGKPVTLSCSQTLNHNVMYWYQQKSSQAPKLLFHYYDKDFNNEADTPDNFQSRRPNTSFCFLDIRSPGLGDTAMYLCATSRDTRQGGYGYTFGSGTRLTVV.

V is TRBV20-1 and J is TRBJ1-4; D is unresolved. Between the trimmed V and J ends, which lost 7 bases and 4 bases, there was a span of 10 bases. There are 12 residues in the CDR3. The germline V gene encodes CDR1 DFQATT and CDR2 SNEGSKA (reference sequence). This chain's CDR3 is CSVGQVNEKLFF. The DNA of the CDR3 is TGCAGTGTAGGGCAGGTTAATGAAAAACTGTTTTTT.

This clonotype occurred once. The rearrangement joins TRBV5-1 to TRBJ1-4; D is perhaps TRBD1 (6 bases). V shed 4 bases and J shed 8 bases, with 15 bases lying between them. Germline V lookup: CDR1 SGHRS, CDR2 YFSETQ. There are 14 residues in the CDR3. The CDR3 is CASSHTGLREKLFF. CDR3 nucleotide sequence: TGCGCCAGCAGCCACACAGGGTTAAGGGAAAAACTGTTTTTT. The variable domain in full, with the rest retrieved from reference TRBV5-1 and TRBJ1-4, is KAGVTQTPRYLIKTRGQQVTLSCSPISGHRSVSWYQQTPGQGLQFLFEYFSETQRNKGNFPGRFSGRQFSNSRSEMNVSTLELGDSALYLCASSHTGLREKLFFGSGTQLSVL.

The rearrangement links TRBV7-9 to TRBJ2-1; maybe TRBD1 (5 bases). Germline V lookup: CDR1 SEHNR, CDR2 FQNEAQ (reference sequence). Trimming shortened V by 3 bases and J by 6 bases, and 12 bases separated the two germline ends. This CDR3 has 14 amino acids. CDR3 residues: CASSFPDSINEQFF. DNA for the CDR3: TGTGCCAGCAGCTTCCCCGACAGTATCAATGAGCAGTTCTTC.

This clonotype has more than one count but fewer than ten. Germline and junction disagree at one end, which may indicate a read error. The V and J genes are TRBV7-7 and TRBJ2-1; D unresolved. The CDR3 has 13 residues. From germline, CDR1 is SSHAT and CDR2 FNYEAQ (reference sequence). CDR3 nucleotides: TGTGCTAGCAGCTTTCGTCAGTACAATGAGCAGTTCTTC. Its translation: CASSFRQYNEQFF.

The chain combines TRBV2 with TRBJ1-4; 7 bases line up with TRBD1. Germline V gene data show CDR1 as SNHLY and CDR2 as FYNNEI. Trimming at V came to 3 bases and at J to 0 bases, leaving 1 base not matched to a gene. CDR3 size: 15 residues. The CDR3 nucleotides read TGTGCCAGCAGTGATGGACAGGCAACTAATGAAAAACTGTTTTTT. This gives the protein CASSDGQATNEKLFF.

The chain couples TRBV4-2 to TRBJ1-6; D is uncertain. V gave up 1 base and J gave up 15 bases, with 13 bases separating them. The CDR3 sequence is 13 residues long. Germline CDR1 LGHNA, CDR2 YNFKEQ. DNA for the CDR3: TGTGCCAGCAGCCAAGGTAGGCGACGAGACCTCCACTTT. Its protein is CASSQGRRRDLHF.

CDR3 DNA sequence: TGTGCCAGCAGCCAAACAGGGTTTGAAGCTTTCTTT. It specifies CASSQTGFEAFF. The chain uses TRBV7-2 and TRBJ1-1, with D tentatively TRBD1 (6 bases). V lost 5 bases to trimming and J lost 7 bases, with 11 bases between them. CDR1 and CDR2 from the germline V gene are SGHTA and FQGNSA. The CDR3 is made up of 12 amino acids.

This clonotype was recorded once. This chain connects TRBV24-1 to TRBJ1-5, with a weak D call TRBD1 (5 bases). CDR3 size: 14 residues. Germline lookup yields CDR1 KGHDR and CDR2 SFDVKD. Trimming cost V 6 bases and J 4 bases, with 12 bases left between them. The CDR3 region is CATSIGGENQPQHF. As DNA, the CDR3 is TGTGCCACCAGTATTGGAGGGGAGAATCAGCCCCAGCATTTT.

The CDR3 DNA reads TGTGCCAGCAGCGATAATAGCGGGACCGCCTACGAGCAGTACTTC. It encodes CASSDNSGTAYEQYF. The chain couples TRBV7-2 to TRBJ2-7, with 8 nucleotides matching TRBD2. Germline assignment: CDR1 SGHTA and CDR2 FQGNSA. This CDR3 is built from 15 residues. Trimming removed 5 bases from V and 2 bases from J; junction bases left unmatched: 8.